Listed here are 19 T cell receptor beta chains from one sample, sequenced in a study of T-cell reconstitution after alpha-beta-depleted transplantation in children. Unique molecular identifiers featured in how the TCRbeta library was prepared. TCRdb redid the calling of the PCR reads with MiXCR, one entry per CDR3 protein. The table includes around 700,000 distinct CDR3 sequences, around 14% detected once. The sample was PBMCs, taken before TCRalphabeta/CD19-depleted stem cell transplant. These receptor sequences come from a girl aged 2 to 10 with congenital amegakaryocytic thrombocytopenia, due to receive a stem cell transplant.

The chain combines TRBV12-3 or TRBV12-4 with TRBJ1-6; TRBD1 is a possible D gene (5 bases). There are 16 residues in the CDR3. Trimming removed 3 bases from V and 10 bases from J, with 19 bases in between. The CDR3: CASSFRGGGNYSPLHF. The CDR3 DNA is TGTGCCAGCAGTTTCCGCGGGGGGGGGAATTACTCACCCCTCCACTTT.

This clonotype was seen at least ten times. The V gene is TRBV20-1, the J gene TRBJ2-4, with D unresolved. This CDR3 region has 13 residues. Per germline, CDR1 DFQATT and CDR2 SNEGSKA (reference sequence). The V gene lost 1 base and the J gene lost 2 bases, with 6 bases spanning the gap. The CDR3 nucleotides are TGCAGTGCTAGAGTGTGGACCAAAAACATTCAGTACTTC. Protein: CSARVWTKNIQYF.

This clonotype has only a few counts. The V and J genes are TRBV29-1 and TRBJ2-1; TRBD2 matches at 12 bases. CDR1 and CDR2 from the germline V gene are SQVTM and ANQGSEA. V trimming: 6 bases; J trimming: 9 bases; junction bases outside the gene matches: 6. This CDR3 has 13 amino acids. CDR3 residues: CSVTTSGSFEQFF. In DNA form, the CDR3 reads TGCAGCGTAACGACTAGCGGGAGTTTTGAGCAGTTCTTC.

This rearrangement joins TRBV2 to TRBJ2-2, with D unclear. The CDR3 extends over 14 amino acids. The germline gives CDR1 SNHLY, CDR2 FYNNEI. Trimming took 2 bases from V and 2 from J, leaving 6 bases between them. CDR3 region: CASSENYNTGELFF. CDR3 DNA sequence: TGTGCCAGCAGTGAAAACTACAACACCGGGGAGCTGTTTTTT.

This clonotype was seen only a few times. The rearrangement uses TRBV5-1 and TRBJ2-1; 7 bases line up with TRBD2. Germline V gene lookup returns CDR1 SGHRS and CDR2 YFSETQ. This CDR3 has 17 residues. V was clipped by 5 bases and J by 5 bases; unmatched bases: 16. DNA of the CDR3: TGCGCCAGCAGTTCGGGACTAATCCTACTTCCGCACAATGAGCAGTTCTTC. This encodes CASSSGLILLPHNEQFF. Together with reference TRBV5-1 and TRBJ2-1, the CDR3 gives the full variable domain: KAGVTQTPRYLIKTRGQQVTLSCSPISGHRSVSWYQQTPGQGLQFLFEYFSETQRNKGNFPGRFSGRQFSNSRSEMNVSTLELGDSALYLCASSSGLILLPHNEQFFGPGTRLTVL.

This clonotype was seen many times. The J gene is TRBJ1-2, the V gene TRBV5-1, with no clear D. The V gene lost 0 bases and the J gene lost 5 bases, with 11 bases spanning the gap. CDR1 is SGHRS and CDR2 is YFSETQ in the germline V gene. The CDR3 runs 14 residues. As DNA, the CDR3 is TGCGCCAGCAGCTTGGTTATAGGGAATTATGGCTACACCTTC. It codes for CASSLVIGNYGYTF.

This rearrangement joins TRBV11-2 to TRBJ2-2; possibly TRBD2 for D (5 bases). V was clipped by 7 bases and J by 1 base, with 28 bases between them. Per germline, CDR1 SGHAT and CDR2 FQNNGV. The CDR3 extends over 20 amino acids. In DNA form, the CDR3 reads TGTGCCAGCACCCCAGGCACAGCTCCCTTCGCGGAGGTGAACACCGGGGAGCTGTTTTTT. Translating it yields CASTPGTAPFAEVNTGELFF.

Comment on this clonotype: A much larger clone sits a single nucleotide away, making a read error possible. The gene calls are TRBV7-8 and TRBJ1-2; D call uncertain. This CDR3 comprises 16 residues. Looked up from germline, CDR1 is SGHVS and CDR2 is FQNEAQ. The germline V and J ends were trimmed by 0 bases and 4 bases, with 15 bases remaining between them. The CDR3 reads CASSLAVPSMAYGYTF. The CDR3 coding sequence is TGTGCCAGCAGCTTAGCAGTTCCTTCAATGGCCTATGGCTACACCTTC. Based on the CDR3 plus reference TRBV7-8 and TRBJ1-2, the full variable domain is GAGVSQSPRYKVAKRGQDVALRCDPISGHVSLFWYQQALGQGPEFLTYFQNEAQLDKSGLPSDRFFAERPEGSVSTLKIQRTQQEDSAVYLCASSLAVPSMAYGYTFGSGTRLTVV.

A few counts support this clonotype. In DNA, the CDR3 is TGTGCCAGCAGCTCCCCAGGGAAAACGGAAAAACTGTTTTTT. Protein: CASSSPGKTEKLFF. The chain has TRBV5-5 and TRBJ1-4; TRBD1 might be the D (5 bases). Germline lookup yields CDR1 SGHKS and CDR2 YYEKEE (reference sequence). The germline V and J ends were trimmed by 3 bases and 8 bases, with 14 bases remaining between them. This CDR3 is built from 14 residues.

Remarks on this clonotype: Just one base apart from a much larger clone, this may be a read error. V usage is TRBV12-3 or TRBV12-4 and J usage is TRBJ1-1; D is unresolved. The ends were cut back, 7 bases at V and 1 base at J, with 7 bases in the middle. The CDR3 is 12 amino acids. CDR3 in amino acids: CASNRWNTEAFF. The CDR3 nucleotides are TGTGCCAGCAATCGGTGGAACACTGAAGCTTTCTTT.

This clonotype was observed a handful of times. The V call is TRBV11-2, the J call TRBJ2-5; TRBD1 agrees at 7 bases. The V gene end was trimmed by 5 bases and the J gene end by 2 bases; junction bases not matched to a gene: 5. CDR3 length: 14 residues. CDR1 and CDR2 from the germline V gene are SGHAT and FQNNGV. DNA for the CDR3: TGTGCCAGCAGCAAATGGACAGGACAAGAGACCCAGTACTTC. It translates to CASSKWTGQETQYF. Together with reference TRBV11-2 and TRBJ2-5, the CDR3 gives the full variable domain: EAGVAQSPRYKIIEKRQSVAFWCNPISGHATLYWYQQILGQGPKLLIQFQNNGVVDDSQLPKDRFSAERLKGVDSTLKIQPAKLEDSAVYLCASSKWTGQETQYFGPGTRLLVL.

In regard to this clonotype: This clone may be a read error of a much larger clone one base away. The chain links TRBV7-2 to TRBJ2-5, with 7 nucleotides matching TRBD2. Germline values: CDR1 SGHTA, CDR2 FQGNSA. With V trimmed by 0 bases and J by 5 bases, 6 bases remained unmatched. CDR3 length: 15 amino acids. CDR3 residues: CASSLAWTSLETQYF. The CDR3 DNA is TGTGCCAGCAGCTTAGCCTGGACTAGTTTGGAGACCCAGTACTTC. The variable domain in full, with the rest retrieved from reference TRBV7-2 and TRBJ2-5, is GAGVSQSPSNKVTEKGKDVELRCDPISGHTALYWYRQSLGQGLEFLIYFQGNSAPDKSGLPSDRFSAERTGGSVSTLTIQRTQQEDSAVYLCASSLAWTSLETQYFGPGTRLLVL.

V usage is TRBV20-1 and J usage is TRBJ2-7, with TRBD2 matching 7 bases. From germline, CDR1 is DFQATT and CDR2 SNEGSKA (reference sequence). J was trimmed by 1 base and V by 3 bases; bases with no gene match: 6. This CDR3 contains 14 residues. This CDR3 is CSASAGAASYEQYF. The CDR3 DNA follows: TGCAGTGCTAGTGCGGGAGCAGCATCCTACGAGCAGTACTTC.

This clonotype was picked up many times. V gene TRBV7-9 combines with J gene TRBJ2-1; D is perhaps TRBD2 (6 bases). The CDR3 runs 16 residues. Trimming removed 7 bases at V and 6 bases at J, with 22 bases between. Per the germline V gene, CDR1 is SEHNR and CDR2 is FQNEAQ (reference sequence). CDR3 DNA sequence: TGTGCCAGCACGGGAAGGGACTCGATAACGATCAATGAGCAGTTCTTC. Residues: CASTGRDSITINEQFF. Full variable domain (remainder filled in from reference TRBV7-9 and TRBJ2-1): DTGVSQNPRHKITKRGQNVTFRCDPISEHNRLYWYRQTLGQGPEFLTYFQNEAQLEKSRLLSDRFSAERPKGSFSTLEIQRTEQGDSAMYLCASTGRDSITINEQFFGPGTRLTVL.

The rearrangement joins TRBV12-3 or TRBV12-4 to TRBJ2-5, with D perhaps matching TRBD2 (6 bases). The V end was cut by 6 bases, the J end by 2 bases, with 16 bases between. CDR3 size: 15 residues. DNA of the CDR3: TGTGCCAGCAGCCTAAGGGCGACTAGACAAGAGACCCAGTACTTC. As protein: CASSLRATRQETQYF.

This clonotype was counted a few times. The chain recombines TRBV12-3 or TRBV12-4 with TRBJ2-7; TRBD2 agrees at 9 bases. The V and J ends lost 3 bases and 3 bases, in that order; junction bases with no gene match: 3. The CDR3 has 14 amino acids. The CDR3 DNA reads TGTGCCAGCAGTTTTAGCGGGAGTGGCTACGAGCAGTACTTC. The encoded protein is CASSFSGSGYEQYF.

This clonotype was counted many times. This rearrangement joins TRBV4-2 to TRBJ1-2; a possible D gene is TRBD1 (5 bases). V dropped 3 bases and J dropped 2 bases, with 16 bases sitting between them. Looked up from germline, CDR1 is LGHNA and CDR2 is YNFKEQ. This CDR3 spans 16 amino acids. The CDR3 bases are TGTGCCAGCAGCCAGGGGGTCGTACTCGAGAACTATGGCTACACCTTC. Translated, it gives CASSQGVVLENYGYTF.

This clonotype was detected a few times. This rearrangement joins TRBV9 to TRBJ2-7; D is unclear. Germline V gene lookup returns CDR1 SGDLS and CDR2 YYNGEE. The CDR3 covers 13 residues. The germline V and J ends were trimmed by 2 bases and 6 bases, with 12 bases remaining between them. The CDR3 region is CASSVSPVGEQYF. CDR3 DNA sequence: TGTGCCAGCAGCGTCAGTCCTGTGGGCGAGCAGTACTTC.

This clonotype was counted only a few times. The CDR3 region is CASSAEGGGTDTQYF. DNA of the CDR3: TGTGCCAGCAGCGCGGAGGGTGGGGGCACAGATACGCAGTATTTT. The chain uses TRBV7-8 and TRBJ2-3; maybe TRBD2 (6 bases). V lost 5 bases to trimming and J lost 1 base, with 13 bases between them. The germline V gene encodes CDR1 SGHVS and CDR2 FQNEAQ. CDR3 size: 15 residues.